These 20 T cell receptor beta chains share one sample of origin, sequenced in a study of cytomegalovirus exposure and HLA in healthy donors. Researchers ran the PCR with 60 Vbeta and 13 Jbeta primers. Clones were read by immunoSEQ multiplex PCR, and TCRdb kept only the in-frame ones, dropping some. The table includes about 150,000 clones, 68% detected once. The sequenced sample was PBMCs. These receptors were taken from a man in his 60s in good health and CMV-seronegative.

This chain links TRBV7-9 with TRBJ2-5; D uncertain. V lost 2 bases and J lost 3, with 4 bases in between. CDR3 length: 12 residues. The germline CDR1 and CDR2 sequences are SEHNR and FQNEAQ (reference sequence). The CDR3 bases are TGTGCCAGCAGCTTATCTGAAGAGACCCAGTACTTC. It codes for CASSLSEETQYF.

V and J are TRBV6-1 and TRBJ1-5; D call uncertain. The V end was cut by 1 base, the J end by 4 bases, with 11 bases between. The CDR3 sequence is 15 residues long. Germline CDR1 reads MNHNS; CDR2 reads SASEGT. This CDR3 reads CASSEVLSENQPQHF. As DNA, the CDR3 is TGTGCCAGCAGTGAAGTGTTATCGGAGAATCAGCCCCAGCATTTT.

This clone was counted a few times. This chain links TRBV29-1 with TRBJ2-1, with TRBD2 identical over 10 bases. V trimming: 6 bases; J trimming: 1 base; junction bases outside the gene matches: 6. The germline V gene has CDR1 SQVTM and CDR2 ANQGSEA. CDR3 length equals 15 residues. The CDR3 nucleotides are TGCAGCGTCGAAAGCGGGAGGGTGTCCTACAATGAGCAGTTCTTC. Translated, it gives CSVESGRVSYNEQFF.

There are a few counts of this clone. The chain combines TRBV9 with TRBJ2-2; the D gene is possibly TRBD1 (5 bases). Germline V gene sequence: CDR1 SGDLS, CDR2 YYNGEE. The CDR3 totals 14 residues. The ends were cut back, 3 bases at V and 5 bases at J, with 11 bases in the middle. The CDR3 loop reads CASSASRVTGELFF. The CDR3 DNA is TGTGCCAGCAGCGCCAGCAGGGTAACCGGGGAGCTGTTTTTT.

This clone appeared once. This rearrangement joins TRBV6-5 to TRBJ2-7, with D perhaps TRBD1 (6 bases). Germline values: CDR1 MNHEY, CDR2 SVGAGI. CDR3 size: 14 residues. V was trimmed by 4 bases and J by 2 bases, leaving 12 bases between them. The CDR3 DNA follows: TGTGCCAGCAGTTCCCCACAGGGTACCTACGAGCAGTACTTC. Translation: CASSSPQGTYEQYF.

V and J are TRBV4-1 and TRBJ1-5; no firm D call. CDR3 length equals 13 residues. Germline V gene lookup returns CDR1 MGHRA and CDR2 YSYEKL. V lost 4 bases to trimming and J lost 11 bases, with 15 bases between them. CDR3 sequence (DNA): TGCGCCAGCAGCCGCCACGGGGAGGAAGCCCAGCATTTT. This translates into CASSRHGEEAQHF.

The chain combines TRBV9 with TRBJ2-5; 9 positions agree with TRBD2. The germline V gene has CDR1 SGDLS and CDR2 YYNGEE. The CDR3 has 16 amino acids. The ends lost 0 bases at V and 4 bases at J; junction bases unmatched: 7. CDR3 amino acids: CASSVEASGKGETQYF. The CDR3 nucleotides are TGTGCCAGCAGCGTAGAGGCTAGCGGGAAGGGAGAGACCCAGTACTTC. The full variable domain, rest sourced from reference TRBV9 and TRBJ2-5, is DSGVTQTPKHLITATGQRVTLRCSPRSGDLSVYWYQQSLDQGLQFLIQYYNGEERAKGNILERFSAQQFPDLHSELNLSSLELGDSALYFCASSVEASGKGETQYFGPGTRLLVL.

This chain uses TRBV28 with TRBJ2-3, with TRBD2 as a possible D gene (5 bases). V gave up 3 bases and J gave up 5 bases, with 9 bases separating them. This CDR3 region has 13 residues. Germline V gene lookup returns CDR1 MDHEN and CDR2 SYDVKM. The CDR3 loop is CASSFAGIDTQYF. The CDR3 DNA reads as TGTGCCAGCAGTTTCGCCGGGATAGATACGCAGTATTTT.

This clone was observed a handful of times. The chain is built from TRBV6-5 and TRBJ1-1; TRBD1 might be the D (5 bases). V shed 0 bases and J shed 4 bases, with 12 bases lying between them. CDR1 is MNHEY, CDR2 SVGAGI, per germline. The CDR3 has 15 residues. The CDR3 spells CASSYSGGGITEAFF. The CDR3 coding sequence is TGTGCCAGCAGTTACTCGGGGGGGGGTATCACTGAAGCTTTCTTT.

The genes are TRBV7-2 and TRBJ1-1; 7 bases match TRBD1. In germline, CDR1 is SGHTA, CDR2 FQGNSA. The CDR3 is 17 residues long. V was pared by 2 bases and J by 0 bases, with 9 bases of the junction left unmatched. The CDR3 loop reads CASSLLQGMSMNTEAFF. For the CDR3, the DNA is TGTGCCAGCAGCTTACTACAGGGGATGAGTATGAACACTGAAGCTTTCTTT.

Only one count was recorded for this clone. The genes are TRBV19 and TRBJ2-1; TRBD2 aligns across 7 bases. The V segment lost 4 bases and the J segment 0 bases; nucleotides outside the gene matches: 12. The germline V gene has CDR1 LNHDA and CDR2 SQIVND (reference sequence). The CDR3 loop spans 18 amino acids. The CDR3 DNA is TGTGCCAGTAGTACCCTCCTTAAGAGCGGGATCTCCTACAATGAGCAGTTCTTC. It yields the protein CASSTLLKSGISYNEQFF. Variable domain in full (rest from reference TRBV19 and TRBJ2-1): DGGITQSPKYLFRKEGQNVTLSCEQNLNHDAMYWYRQDPGQGLRLIYYSQIVNDFQKGDIAEGYSVSREKKESFPLTVTSAQKNPTAFYLCASSTLLKSGISYNEQFFGPGTRLTVL.

V usage is TRBV4-3 and J usage is TRBJ2-7; TRBD2 might be the D (5 bases). V gave up 0 bases and J gave up 2 bases, with 8 bases separating them. This CDR3 is 14 amino acids long. Germline lookup yields CDR1 LGHNA and CDR2 YSLEER. The chain's CDR3 is CASSQEEAAYEQYF. The CDR3 DNA sequence: TGCGCCAGCAGCCAAGAGGAGGCCGCCTACGAGCAGTACTTC.

This clone was recorded a few times. This chain links TRBV4-1 with TRBJ1-2, with D unclear. The germline V gene encodes CDR1 MGHRA and CDR2 YSYEKL. This CDR3 contains 14 residues. Trimming pared 0 bases from V and 6 bases from J, leaving 11 bases between. The CDR3 sequence: CASSQDSTPDGYTF. DNA of the CDR3: TGCGCCAGCAGCCAAGATTCCACACCCGATGGCTACACCTTC.

The chain is built from TRBV4-1 and TRBJ2-6; the D is unclear. The ends were cut back, 4 bases at V and 0 bases at J, with 10 bases in the middle. Germline values: CDR1 MGHRA, CDR2 YSYEKL. This CDR3 has 16 amino acids. The CDR3: CASSPVLASGANVLTF. CDR3 in DNA: TGCGCCAGCAGCCCGGTTTTAGCCTCTGGGGCCAACGTCCTGACTTTC.

The gene calls are TRBV7-3 and TRBJ2-3, with 8 bases that match TRBD2. Trimming removed 4 bases from V and 3 bases from J; junction bases left unmatched: 3. CDR1 SGHTA and CDR2 FQGTGA come from the germline V gene. The CDR3 extends over 14 amino acids. DNA for the CDR3: TGTGCCAGCAGCTCCGGGAGGGCGACAGATACGCAGTATTTT. Residues: CASSSGRATDTQYF. Together with reference TRBV7-3 and TRBJ2-3, the CDR3 gives the full variable domain: GAGVSQTPSNKVTEKGKYVELRCDPISGHTALYWYRQSLGQGPEFLIYFQGTGAADDSGLPNDRFFAVRPEGSVSTLKIQRTERGDSAVYLCASSSGRATDTQYFGPGTRLTVL.

This chain connects TRBV7-2 to TRBJ1-1, with D maybe TRBD1 (6 bases). V was pared by 1 base and J by 4 bases, with 19 bases between. This CDR3 has 17 residues. Germline values: CDR1 SGHTA, CDR2 FQGNSA. This chain's CDR3 is CASSLVGKTGGGTEAFF. The CDR3 coding sequence is TGTGCCAGCAGCTTAGTCGGTAAGACGGGGGGCGGCACTGAAGCTTTCTTT.

The genes are TRBV10-3 and TRBJ2-1; 11 nucleotides align to TRBD2. The junction had 15 bases not matched to a gene; V was cut back by 8 bases and J by 15 bases. Looked up from germline, CDR1 is ENHRY and CDR2 is SYGVKD. CDR3 length equals 14 residues. The CDR3 protein is CAIGGTGSLAGGFF. The CDR3 DNA reads TGTGCCATCGGTGGGACAGGTAGTCTAGCGGGAGGGTTCTTC.

The V gene is TRBV27, the J gene TRBJ1-2, with TRBD1 as a possible D gene (6 bases). Germline CDR1 and CDR2: MNHEY and SMNVEV (reference sequence). V was clipped by 2 bases and J by 1 base, with 20 bases between them. The CDR3 is 18 amino acids. This chain's CDR3 is CASSLIGQRGGVNYGYTF. The CDR3 DNA sequence: TGTGCCAGCAGTTTAATCGGGCAAAGGGGGGGAGTTAACTATGGCTACACCTTC.

This chain links TRBV5-4 with TRBJ1-3; the D gene is possibly TRBD1 (6 bases). The V end lost 0 bases, the J end lost 4 bases, and 8 bases lay between the germline ends. Germline CDR1 reads SGHNT; CDR2 reads YYREEE (reference sequence). CDR3 size: 14 residues. The CDR3 DNA sequence: TGTGCCAGCAGCTTGGAGGGGGAAGGAAACACCATATATTTT. It specifies CASSLEGEGNTIYF.

This chain joins TRBV7-3 and TRBJ2-3; D may be TRBD2 (5 bases). CDR3 length: 14 amino acids. The germline V and J ends were trimmed by 5 bases and 0 bases, with 9 bases remaining between them. Germline V lookup: CDR1 SGHTA, CDR2 FQGTGA. In DNA, the CDR3 is TGTGCCAGCAGCCCATCGGGGAGCACAGATACGCAGTATTTT. Translating it yields CASSPSGSTDTQYF. Drawing the rest from reference TRBV7-3 and TRBJ2-3, the complete variable domain is GAGVSQTPSNKVTEKGKYVELRCDPISGHTALYWYRQSLGQGPEFLIYFQGTGAADDSGLPNDRFFAVRPEGSVSTLKIQRTERGDSAVYLCASSPSGSTDTQYFGPGTRLTVL.